These T cell receptor beta chains were read from a single sample in a study of chemoradiotherapy in HPV16-positive cancers. Sequencing used immunoSEQ multiplex PCR; TCRdb keeps in-frame clones, though not all of them. The sample includes 7,500 to 10,000 clones, just over 75% of them seen just once. Specimen collection occurred from a patient who underwent chemoradiotherapy. These receptors originate from a human donor with HPV-associated anogenital cancer. The CDR3 runs from the conserved cysteine through the conserved F or W. The D gene is left open where the match is weak. The listing skips clone size in some rows; elsewhere it reads once, few, many or a size class.

TRBD2	TRBV10-3	few	TRBJ2-7	CAISTSGTATEQYF	TGTGCCATCAGTACGAGCGGGACCGCTACCGAGCAGTACTTC
TRBD2	TRBV6-6	.	TRBJ2-1	CASSYLSGGALNEQFF	TGTGCCAGCAGTTACCTCAGCGGGGGGGCTCTCAATGAGCAGTTCTTC
.	TRBV29-1	once	TRBJ1-3	CSVGGHNTIYF	TGCAGCGTTGGGGGACATAATACCATATATTTT
.	TRBV27	few	TRBJ1-1	CASGPGVRDTEAFF	TGTGCCAGCGGACCCGGGGTACGAGACACTGAAGCTTTCTTT
.	TRBV4-3	.	TRBJ2-1	CASSQVGETSEQFF	TGCGCCAGCAGCCAAGTTGGCGAGACATCTGAGCAGTTCTTC
.	TRBV19	.	TRBJ2-1	CASTPDRSSYNEQFF	TGTGCCAGTACCCCAGACAGAAGCTCCTACAATGAGCAGTTCTTC
.	TRBV7-3	.	TRBJ2-3	CASSPTGVGSDTQYF	TGTGCCAGCAGCCCGACAGGTGTGGGGTCAGATACGCAGTATTTT
.	TRBV27	.	TRBJ2-7	CASGYKSSREQYF	TGTGCCAGCGGTTATAAAAGCTCGCGTGAGCAGTACTTC
.	TRBV6-6	.	TRBJ2-5	CASSLIRETQYF	TGTGCCAGCAGTCTCATTCGGGAGACCCAGTACTTC
.	TRBV5-4	.	TRBJ2-3	CASSPRGSTDTQYF	TGTGCCAGCAGCCCCAGGGGTAGCACAGATACGCAGTATTTT
.	TRBV7-9	.	TRBJ1-2	CASRPDKRLGYTF	TGTGCCAGCAGACCGGACAAGAGGCTTGGCTACACCTTC
.	TRBV25-1	.	TRBJ1-6	CASSLGGGTYNSPLHF	TGTGCCAGCTCCCTAGGGGGGGGAACCTATAATTCACCCCTCCACTTT
.	TRBV5-1	few	TRBJ2-5	CASSLGSQETQYF	TGCGCCAGCAGCTTAGGGAGTCAAGAGACCCAGTACTTC
.	TRBV11-2	.	TRBJ2-5	CASSPRGTQTQYF	TGTGCCAGCAGCCCTAGGGGAACACAGACCCAGTACTTC
.	TRBV19	.	TRBJ1-2	CASTPRQGGLGYTF	TGTGCCAGTACCCCGAGGCAGGGTGGTCTTGGCTACACCTTC
.	TRBV4-2	.	TRBJ1-2	CASRAEGHGYTF	TGTGCCAGCAGGGCTGAAGGGCACGGCTACACCTTC
.	TRBV27	.	TRBJ2-7	CASSLSPPARVYEQYF	TGTGCCAGCAGTTTATCGCCACCTGCGAGGGTCTACGAGCAGTACTTC
.	TRBV19	.	TRBJ2-2	CASSPDPGRVTGELFF	TGTGCCAGTAGTCCAGATCCAGGCAGAGTCACCGGGGAGCTGTTTTTT
TRBD2	TRBV7-2	.	TRBJ2-5	CASSRLAGRETQYF	TGTGCCAGCAGCCGACTAGCGGGGCGAGAGACCCAGTACTTC
.	TRBV7-9	few	TRBJ1-2	CASSYGHGVGYTF	TGTGCCAGCAGCTACGGACACGGGGTAGGCTACACCTTC
TRBD1	TRBV11-3	.	TRBJ1-6	CASSLDFSPDRERSPLHF	TGTGCCAGCAGCTTGGATTTTTCCCCGGACAGGGAACGCTCACCCCTCCACTTT
.	TRBV30	.	TRBJ1-2	CAWTLGGEDGYTF	TGTGCCTGGACCCTCGGCGGGGAAGACGGCTACACCTTC
.	TRBV28	.	TRBJ1-2	CASSLSVGYTF	TGTGCCAGCAGTTTAAGCGTGGGCTACACCTTC
.	TRBV4-3	.	TRBJ2-2	CASSQDNHGELFF	TGCGCCAGCAGCCAAGATAATCACGGGGAGCTGTTTTTT
.	TRBV5-4	.	TRBJ2-1	CASSLPSASSYNEQFF	TGTGCCAGCAGCTTGCCAAGCGCGAGCTCCTACAATGAGCAGTTCTTC
.	TRBV28	.	TRBJ1-4	CASSLRGGTTATNEKLFF	TGTGCCAGCAGTTTACGGGGCGGGACAACTGCAACTAATGAAAAACTGTTTTTT
TRBD2	TRBV7-2	.	TRBJ2-7	CASSLGGSNHEQYF	TGTGCCAGCAGCTTAGGCGGGAGTAACCACGAGCAGTACTTC
.	TRBV19	.	TRBJ1-1	CASSIDRTMNTEAFF	TGTGCCAGTAGTATAGACCGGACCATGAACACTGAAGCTTTCTTT
.	TRBV11-2	.	TRBJ2-7	CASSRWTREQYF	TGTGCCAGCAGCCGCTGGACTCGGGAGCAGTACTTC
.	TRBV2	.	TRBJ1-4	CASRREGSNEKLFF	TGTGCCAGCAGGCGGGAGGGTTCTAATGAAAAACTGTTTTTT
TRBD1	TRBV6-1	.	TRBJ1-2	CASSEIGQASYGYTF	TGTGCCAGCAGTGAAATAGGACAGGCGAGCTATGGCTACACCTTC
.	TRBV5-1	.	TRBJ2-1	CASSPGRGTYNEQFF	TGCGCCAGCAGCCCAGGGCGGGGGACATACAATGAGCAGTTCTTC
.	TRBV5-1	.	TRBJ2-1	CASSPAEYNEQFF	TGCGCCAGCAGCCCGGCGGAGTACAATGAGCAGTTCTTC
TRBD1	TRBV5-1	once	TRBJ2-7	CASSLDFGTGLHEQYF	TGCGCCAGCAGCTTGGATTTCGGGACAGGGTTACACGAGCAGTACTTC
TRBD1	TRBV30	once	TRBJ1-1	CARGTGGSEAFF	TGTGCCCGAGGGACAGGGGGATCTGAAGCTTTCTTT
.	TRBV10-3	.	TRBJ2-3	CAISTTSTDTQYF	TGTGCCATCAGTACTACTAGCACAGATACGCAGTATTTT
TRBD1	TRBV5-4	.	TRBJ1-2	CASSLDRGGYTF	TGTGCCAGCAGCTTGGACAGGGGCGGCTACACCTTC
.	TRBV4-1	.	TRBJ2-7	CASSQTKGPFSSYEQYF	TGCGCCAGCAGCCAAACCAAAGGACCCTTCAGCTCCTACGAGCAGTACTTC
.	TRBV18	.	TRBJ2-5	CASSPRIDSPKYQETQYF	TGTGCCAGCTCACCCAGGATCGACAGCCCCAAGTACCAAGAGACCCAGTACTTC
.	TRBV2	.	TRBJ1-2	CASSERLGGKANYGYTF	TGTGCCAGCAGTGAAAGGCTGGGAGGGAAAGCTAACTATGGCTACACCTTC
TRBD2	TRBV2	once	TRBJ2-1	CASSEALGLADEQFF	TGTGCCAGCAGTGAAGCTTTGGGACTAGCGGATGAGCAGTTCTTC
.	TRBV29-1	once	TRBJ2-5	CSARDGEETQYF	TGCAGCGCCCGGGACGGCGAGGAGACCCAGTACTTC
TRBD2	TRBV5-1	.	TRBJ2-3	CASSTRLAGVSDTQYF	TGCGCCAGCAGCACCCGACTAGCGGGGGTTTCAGATACGCAGTATTTT
TRBD1	TRBV25-1	.	TRBJ1-2	CASSPGTGYYGYTF	TGTGCCAGCAGCCCCGGGACAGGGTACTATGGCTACACCTTC
.	TRBV6-5	few	TRBJ1-1	CASSFKNTEAFF	TGTGCCAGCAGTTTTAAGAACACTGAAGCTTTCTTT
.	TRBV6-1	.	TRBJ2-6	CATPTLPSGANVLTF	TGTGCCACGCCTACACTCCCCTCTGGGGCCAACGTCCTGACTTTC
TRBD2	TRBV11-2	.	TRBJ2-1	CASSPPRLAGGPRYNEQFF	TGTGCCAGCAGCCCTCCGAGACTAGCGGGAGGGCCTAGATACAATGAGCAGTTCTTC
.	TRBV19	.	TRBJ2-5	CASSTNRAETQYF	TGTGCCAGTAGTACTAACAGGGCTGAGACCCAGTACTTC
TRBD1	TRBV7-2	.	TRBJ2-5	CASSSLDRKETQYF	TGTGCCAGCAGCTCACTGGACAGGAAAGAGACCCAGTACTTC
.	TRBV29-1	once	TRBJ1-1	CSVGRGGINTEAFF	TGCAGCGTTGGTCGGGGCGGGATAAACACTGAAGCTTTCTTT
TRBD1	TRBV19	.	TRBJ1-1	CASSRGGTGVFAEAFF	TGTGCCAGTAGTAGGGGGGGGACAGGGGTTTTCGCTGAAGCTTTCTTT
.	TRBV21-1	.	TRBJ2-7	CASSKPARFSYEQYF	TGTGCCAGCAGCAAACCGGCCAGATTCTCCTACGAGCAGTACTTC
.	TRBV28	few	TRBJ2-5	CASSLQEETQYF	TGTGCCAGCAGTTTACAGGAAGAGACCCAGTACTTC
.	TRBV2	.	TRBJ1-4	CAMGGIAYEKLFF	TGTGCCATGGGAGGGATTGCGTACGAAAAACTGTTTTTT
TRBD2	TRBV5-4	.	TRBJ2-3	CASNPTSGGATDTQYF	TGTGCCAGCAACCCTACTAGCGGGGGGGCAACAGATACGCAGTATTTT
.	TRBV7-9	.	TRBJ1-2	CASSDRGARASYTF	TGTGCCAGCAGCGATCGGGGGGCGCGGGCCAGCTACACCTTC
.	TRBV2	few	TRBJ2-7	CASSGWTGDYEQYF	TGTGCCAGCAGTGGCTGGACGGGAGACTACGAGCAGTACTTC